A selection of T cell receptor beta chains follows, all from one sample in a study of T cell responses to AZD1222 COVID-19 vaccine. Some clones are missing from TCRdb's copy, which holds only in-frame ones; the method was immunoSEQ multiplex PCR. The table records approximately 77,000 clones, just over 90% of them present only once. Material: peripheral blood, obtained on day 0 of MenACWY control vaccination. The receptor source for this set is an adult in good health. Each CDR3 is given with its conserved first and last residue. D genes are given only for firm matches. The listing skips clone size in some rows; elsewhere it reads once, few, many or a size class.

V	J	D	size	CDR3	DNA
TRBV5-6	TRBJ1-2	-	-	CASSLVQSGGGGYTF	TGTGCCAGCAGCTTGGTCCAGTCAGGTGGTGGAGGCTACACCTTC
TRBV5-4	TRBJ1-1	-	-	CASSFPLGSNTEAFF	TGTGCCAGCAGCTTTCCGTTAGGCTCGAACACTGAAGCTTTCTTT
TRBV11-2	TRBJ2-2	-	-	CAIRSGNTGELFF	TGTGCCATTCGTTCAGGGAACACCGGGGAGCTGTTTTTT
TRBV18	TRBJ2-1	TRBD2	-	CASSTQGLAGVNEQFF	TGTGCCAGCTCAACGCAAGGACTAGCGGGGGTCAATGAGCAGTTCTTC
TRBV5-1	TRBJ2-7	-	-	CASSLAQQNYEQYF	TGCGCCAGCAGCTTGGCTCAACAGAATTACGAGCAGTACTTC
TRBV19	TRBJ2-5	TRBD1	-	CASSIGTGSGETQYF	TGTGCCAGTAGTATCGGGACAGGGTCCGGAGAGACCCAGTACTTC
TRBV18	TRBJ1-1	-	-	CASSPPSVTLNTEAFF	TGTGCCAGCTCACCACCGTCAGTGACATTGAACACTGAAGCTTTCTTT
TRBV5-5	TRBJ2-5	TRBD2	-	CASSTSGGVQETQYF	TGTGCCAGCAGCACTAGCGGGGGGGTCCAAGAGACCCAGTACTTC
TRBV15	TRBJ2-1	TRBD2	-	CATRGDSGSYGEQFF	TGTGCCACCCGAGGGGATAGCGGGAGTTACGGTGAGCAGTTCTTC
TRBV11-2	TRBJ2-7	TRBD1	-	CASSPPGQGTPQYF	TGTGCCAGCAGCCCCCCGGGACAGGGGACCCCGCAGTACTTC
TRBV5-1	TRBJ2-1	TRBD1	-	CASSLAAQGIPNNQQFF	TGCGCCAGCAGCTTGGCCGCACAGGGGATTCCCAACAATCAGCAGTTCTTC
TRBV28	TRBJ2-7	-	-	CASSSAGGSYEQYF	TGTGCCAGCAGTTCGGCAGGGGGGTCCTACGAGCAGTACTTC
TRBV20-1	TRBJ2-7	-	-	CSARDGYEQYF	TGCAGTGCGAGGGACGGCTACGAGCAGTACTTC
TRBV13	TRBJ1-4	-	-	CASSFGRANEKLFF	TGTGCCAGCAGCTTCGGTCGGGCTAATGAAAAACTGTTTTTT
TRBV5-4	TRBJ2-1	TRBD2	-	CASRTSGPSSYNEQFF	TGTGCCAGCCGGACTAGCGGGCCGAGCTCCTACAATGAGCAGTTCTTC
TRBV30	TRBJ1-1	-	-	CAWGPPGTATEAFF	TGTGCCTGGGGGCCCCCCGGGACGGCCACTGAAGCTTTCTTT
TRBV5-1	TRBJ1-4	-	once	CASSPTGPNEKLFF	TGCGCCAGCAGTCCTACTGGACCTAATGAAAAACTGTTTTTT